Listed here are 26 T cell receptor beta chains from one sample, sequenced in a study of beta chain features in type 1 diabetes. As every portion of the isolated RNA was reverse transcribed, the sequencing read expressed TCRB transcripts. This table comes from immunoSEQ multiplex PCR, and its TCRdb copy is limited to in-frame clones, with some not included. The table shows about 180,000 clones, with about 12% occurring only once. Source material: central memory CD4+ T cells from blood. These receptors came from a woman aged 18-35 years in good health.

The chain couples TRBV9 to TRBJ2-3; 10 nucleotides match TRBD2. The V gene end was trimmed by 1 base and the J gene end by 6 bases; junction bases not matched to a gene: 5. This CDR3 has 15 residues. Germline V CDR1 and CDR2: SGDLS, YYNGEE. The CDR3 nucleotides read TGTGCCAGCAGCGTATCAGCGGGAGGGTTGGATACGCAGTATTTT. It is translated as CASSVSAGGLDTQYF.

The gene calls are TRBV10-3 and TRBJ2-7; 9 bases match TRBD1. V trimming: 7 bases; J trimming: 0 bases; junction bases outside the gene matches: 4. CDR3 length equals 14 residues. Germline V lookup: CDR1 ENHRY, CDR2 SYGVKD. CDR3 amino acids: CAITGTGSSYEQYF. Written as DNA, the CDR3 is TGTGCCATCACCGGGACAGGGAGCTCCTACGAGCAGTACTTC.

The J gene is TRBJ2-3, the V gene TRBV29-1; 8 nucleotides align to TRBD2. Germline V gene data show CDR1 as SQVTM and CDR2 as ANQGSEA. The CDR3 is 14 amino acids. Trimming cost V 3 bases and J 0 bases; bases outside gene matches: 2. CDR3 protein: CSVETSVSTDTQYF. The CDR3 nucleotides are TGCAGCGTTGAGACTAGCGTTAGCACAGATACGCAGTATTTT.

The V and J genes are TRBV10-3 and TRBJ2-3; TRBD2 aligns across 8 bases. The CDR3 sequence is 14 residues long. Germline CDR1 ENHRY, CDR2 SYGVKD. The trim removed 6 bases at V and 1 base at J, leaving 3 bases unmatched. The CDR3 protein is CAIRPSGRTDTQYF. As DNA, the CDR3 is TGTGCCATCAGACCTAGCGGGCGCACAGATACGCAGTATTTT.

The rearrangement joins TRBV28 to TRBJ2-7; the match to TRBD1 covers 9 bases. The V and J ends lost 6 bases and 5 bases, in that order; junction bases with no gene match: 8. This CDR3 contains 14 residues. Germline CDR1 is MDHEN and CDR2 is SYDVKM. CDR3 nucleotides: TGTGCCAGCAGCGCTTCCGGGACAGGGCACGAGCAGTACTTC. Translation: CASSASGTGHEQYF.

This clone showed up just a few times. The gene calls are TRBV29-1 and TRBJ2-6, with D tentatively TRBD2 (5 bases). V was cut by 4 bases and J by 4 bases, with 11 bases left in between. The CDR3 runs 14 residues. Germline V CDR1 and CDR2: SQVTM, ANQGSEA. DNA of the CDR3: TGCAGCGTTGGAGCGGCGCGCGGGGCCAACGTCCTGACTTTC. This codes for CSVGAARGANVLTF.

This clone was seen a few times. This chain's CDR3 is CASNIPTGELFF. The DNA of the CDR3 is TGTGCCAGCAACATCCCCACCGGGGAGCTGTTTTTT. The V call is TRBV28, the J call TRBJ2-2; no clear D. This CDR3 contains 12 residues. Trimming stripped 7 bases from V and 4 bases from J, with 7 bases between. Germline V gives CDR1 MDHEN, CDR2 SYDVKM.

The chain links TRBV19 to TRBJ1-1; D ambiguous. V lost 7 bases, J lost 1 base, and 16 bases lay in between. Germline V gene data show CDR1 as LNHDA and CDR2 as SQIVND (reference sequence). The CDR3 length is 15 residues. The CDR3 spells CASIRSGFSNTEAFF. For the CDR3, the DNA is TGTGCCAGTATCCGTTCGGGGTTTTCGAACACTGAAGCTTTCTTT. Based on the CDR3 plus reference TRBV19 and TRBJ1-1, the full variable domain is DGGITQSPKYLFRKEGQNVTLSCEQNLNHDAMYWYRQDPGQGLRLIYYSQIVNDFQKGDIAEGYSVSREKKESFPLTVTSAQKNPTAFYLCASIRSGFSNTEAFFGQGTRLTVV.

This clone has a handful of counts. V is TRBV5-6 and J is TRBJ1-5, with D possibly TRBD1 on 5 matching bases. CDR1 is SGHDT, CDR2 YYEEEE, per germline. The CDR3 is 16 amino acids. Trimming stripped 1 base from V and 6 bases from J, with 17 bases between. The DNA for the CDR3 is TGTGCCAGCAGCTTGTGGGGGGTGGTGGGAAGTCAGCCCCAGCATTTT. Protein product: CASSLWGVVGSQPQHF.

The genes are TRBV7-8 and TRBJ1-2; D perhaps matches TRBD1 (6 bases). Trimming shortened V by 0 bases and J by 1 base, and 9 bases separated the two germline ends. The CDR3 runs to 15 residues. In germline, CDR1 is SGHVS, CDR2 FQNEAQ. This chain's CDR3 is CASSLARGINYGYTF. Here the CDR3 DNA reads TGTGCCAGCAGCTTAGCGAGGGGGATTAACTATGGCTACACCTTC.

This clone was detected only a few times. The genes are TRBV11-3 and TRBJ2-2; D is possibly TRBD2 (5 bases). The CDR3 length is 13 residues. Trimming cost V 7 bases and J 6 bases, with 12 bases left between them. CDR1 SGHNT and CDR2 YENEEA come from the germline V gene. The chain's CDR3 is CASTLSGAGELFF. The CDR3, as DNA: TGTGCCAGCACCCTCAGCGGTGCCGGGGAGCTGTTTTTT. Together with reference TRBV11-3 and TRBJ2-2, the CDR3 gives the full variable domain: EAGVVQSPRYKIIEKKQPVAFWCNPISGHNTLYWYLQNLGQGPELLIRYENEEAVDDSQLPKDRFSAERLKGVDSTLKIQPAELGDSAVYLCASTLSGAGELFFGEGSRLTVL.

The rearrangement joins TRBV5-1 to TRBJ1-5; D call uncertain. V was pared by 4 bases and J by 2 bases, with 13 bases between. The CDR3 is 15 residues long. From germline, CDR1 is SGHRS and CDR2 YFSETQ. CDR3 sequence reads: CASSPNAGGNQPQHF. In nucleotides, the CDR3 is TGCGCCAGCAGCCCCAATGCCGGGGGCAATCAGCCCCAGCATTTT.

The rearrangement joins TRBV7-2 to TRBJ2-7, with TRBD2 identical over 7 bases. The CDR3 consists of 16 residues. The germline V gene encodes CDR1 SGHTA and CDR2 FQGNSA. J lost 2 bases, V lost 0 bases, and 7 bases had no gene match. The CDR3: CASSLAGGQRTYEQYF. The CDR3 region has the DNA TGTGCCAGCAGCTTAGCGGGAGGGCAGAGGACCTACGAGCAGTACTTC.

The table lists this clone with a few counts. This sequence joins TRBV5-1 and TRBJ2-1; D gene unclear. Trimming pared 3 bases from V and 3 bases from J, leaving 10 bases between. CDR1 is SGHRS, CDR2 YFSETQ, per germline. The CDR3 sequence is 14 residues long. CDR3 in DNA: TGCGCCAGCAGCTCCCACCTAGGCTACAATGAGCAGTTCTTC. Translating it yields CASSSHLGYNEQFF.

The chain recombines TRBV7-3 with TRBJ2-3; D not certain. Germline-derived CDR1 and CDR2 are SGHTA and FQGTGA. The CDR3 contains 15 residues. V gave up 0 bases and J gave up 2 bases, with 9 bases separating them. The CDR3 DNA sequence: TGTGCCAGCAGCTTAACGGCTAGAACCACAGATACGCAGTATTTT. Amino acids: CASSLTARTTDTQYF.

This clone has just a few counts. The chain carries TRBV28 and TRBJ2-5; D is ambiguous. The CDR3 is 12 residues long. Trimming shortened V by 4 bases and J by 4 bases, and 7 bases separated the two germline ends. Germline V gene lookup returns CDR1 MDHEN and CDR2 SYDVKM. This CDR3 reads CASSSLPETQYF. CDR3 DNA: TGTGCCAGCAGTTCCCTCCCAGAGACCCAGTACTTC.

The gene calls are TRBV7-2 and TRBJ2-3; possible D gene TRBD2, 6 bases. This CDR3 comprises 14 residues. Germline CDR1 reads SGHTA; CDR2 reads FQGNSA. Deletions cut 3 bases from V and 2 bases from J, with 9 bases between. Here the CDR3 DNA reads TGTGCCAGCAGCTTGGCGGGGACCACAGATACGCAGTATTTT. Protein product: CASSLAGTTDTQYF. Full variable domain (outside the CDR3, taken from reference TRBV7-2 and TRBJ2-3): GAGVSQSPSNKVTEKGKDVELRCDPISGHTALYWYRQSLGQGLEFLIYFQGNSAPDKSGLPSDRFSAERTGGSVSTLTIQRTQQEDSAVYLCASSLAGTTDTQYFGPGTRLTVL.

V and J are TRBV29-1 and TRBJ2-5; possible D gene TRBD2, 6 bases. This CDR3 has 15 residues. Deletions cut 3 bases from V and 5 bases from J, with 19 bases between. The V gene's germline CDR1 is SQVTM and CDR2 ANQGSEA. CDR3 loop: CSVEYPGRGTETQYF. The CDR3 DNA is TGCAGCGTTGAGTATCCGGGACGGGGGACGGAGACCCAGTACTTC.

This clone was seen more than once but under ten times. This sequence joins TRBV29-1 and TRBJ2-5; 11 bases align to TRBD2. With 4 bases clipped from V and 4 bases from J, the junction kept 8 bases outside the gene matches. The CDR3 has 15 amino acids. Germline CDR1 SQVTM, CDR2 ANQGSEA. The CDR3 is CSVAFVAGGPETQYF. DNA for the CDR3: TGCAGCGTTGCGTTTGTAGCGGGAGGGCCAGAGACCCAGTACTTC. Full variable domain (remainder filled in from reference TRBV29-1 and TRBJ2-5): SAVISQKPSRDICQRGTSLTIQCQVDSQVTMMFWYRQQPGQSLTLIATANQGSEATYESGFVIDKFPISRPNLTFSTLTVSNMSPEDSSIYLCSVAFVAGGPETQYFGPGTRLLVL.

This clone was observed a few times. This chain links TRBV30 with TRBJ2-1; 7 nucleotides agree with TRBD2. The CDR3 covers 14 residues. The germline CDR1 and CDR2 sequences are GTSNPN and SVGIG (reference sequence). J gave up 6 bases and V 2 bases, and 7 bases lay outside the gene matches. DNA for the CDR3: TGTGCCTGGAGTCGAGCTGGACTAGGCAATGAGCAGTTCTTC. It codes for CAWSRAGLGNEQFF.

For the CDR3, the DNA is TGTGCCAGCAGCCAAGATTTGGGCGGGAGCATGGCGGTACAAGAGACCCAGTACTTC. Translation: CASSQDLGGSMAVQETQYF. V gene TRBV4-2 combines with J gene TRBJ2-5; TRBD2 matches at 7 bases. Germline lookup yields CDR1 LGHNA and CDR2 YNFKEQ. CDR3 length: 19 amino acids. V lost 0 bases and J lost 2; bases outside the gene matches: 15.

V is TRBV19 and J is TRBJ2-3, with 9 bases fitting TRBD1. Germline V gene sequence: CDR1 LNHDA, CDR2 SQIVND (reference sequence). J was trimmed by 10 bases and V by 5 bases; bases with no gene match: 16. This CDR3 is built from 16 residues. The CDR3 spells CASSSSPGQGRLPQYF. CDR3 nucleotides: TGTGCCAGTAGTTCCTCACCGGGACAGGGAAGATTACCGCAGTATTTT. The variable domain in full, with the rest retrieved from reference TRBV19 and TRBJ2-3, is DGGITQSPKYLFRKEGQNVTLSCEQNLNHDAMYWYRQDPGQGLRLIYYSQIVNDFQKGDIAEGYSVSREKKESFPLTVTSAQKNPTAFYLCASSSSPGQGRLPQYFGPGTRLTVL.

The chain carries TRBV28 and TRBJ1-2, with TRBD1 matching over 8 bases. CDR3 length: 16 residues. Germline V gene sequence: CDR1 MDHEN, CDR2 SYDVKM. V trimming: 4 bases; J trimming: 1 base; junction bases outside the gene matches: 8. The CDR3 DNA reads as TGTGCCAGCAGTTCTTTGACAGGGGCTAATAACTATGGCTACACCTTC. Encoded protein: CASSSLTGANNYGYTF.

Concerning this clone: The same CDR3 can be traced to other DNA sequences in this sample. The rearrangement uses TRBV28 and TRBJ2-6; TRBD1 matches at 7 bases. The CDR3 has 16 residues. The V segment lost 5 bases and the J segment 2 bases; nucleotides outside the gene matches: 6. In germline, CDR1 is MDHEN, CDR2 SYDVKM. In nucleotides, the CDR3 is TGTGCCAGCAGTGGCACAGACAGGGCTGGGGCCAACGTCCTGACTTTC. Encoded protein: CASSGTDRAGANVLTF.

The chain uses TRBV6-5 and TRBJ2-2, with a weak D call TRBD1 (6 bases). The V end lost 4 bases, the J end lost 6 bases, and 12 bases lay between the germline ends. The CDR3 is made up of 14 amino acids. In germline, CDR1 is MNHEY, CDR2 SVGAGI. CDR3 sequence reads: CASSSWQGPGELFF. CDR3 nucleotide sequence: TGTGCCAGCAGTTCGTGGCAGGGGCCCGGGGAGCTGTTTTTT.

In its sample, this clone was seen a few times. This chain joins TRBV27 and TRBJ1-5; 7 bases line up with TRBD1. The J segment lost 4 bases and the V segment lost 8 bases, leaving 14 bases of the junction unmatched. CDR3 length equals 16 residues. CDR1 is MNHEY, CDR2 SMNVEV, per germline (reference sequence). This CDR3 is CASREGARVGNQPQHF. The CDR3 nucleotides are TGTGCCAGCCGGGAGGGGGCCAGAGTAGGGAATCAGCCCCAGCATTTT.